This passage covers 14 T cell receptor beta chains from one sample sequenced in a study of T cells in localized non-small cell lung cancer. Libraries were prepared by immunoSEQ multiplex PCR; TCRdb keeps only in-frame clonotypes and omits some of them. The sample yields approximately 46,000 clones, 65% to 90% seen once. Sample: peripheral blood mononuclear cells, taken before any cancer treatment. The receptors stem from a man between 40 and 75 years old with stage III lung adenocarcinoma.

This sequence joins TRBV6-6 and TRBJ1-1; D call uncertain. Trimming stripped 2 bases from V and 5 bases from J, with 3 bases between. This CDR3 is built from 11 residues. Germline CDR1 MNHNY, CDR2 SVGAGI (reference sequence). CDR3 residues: CASSYGTEAFF. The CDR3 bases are TGTGCCAGCAGTTACGGAACTGAAGCTTTCTTT.

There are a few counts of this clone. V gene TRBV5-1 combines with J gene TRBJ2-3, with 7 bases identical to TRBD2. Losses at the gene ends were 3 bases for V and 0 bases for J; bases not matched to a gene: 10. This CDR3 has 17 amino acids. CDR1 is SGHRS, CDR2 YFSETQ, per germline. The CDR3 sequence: CASSYTTSGDSTDTQYF. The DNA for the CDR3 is TGCGCCAGCAGCTATACAACAAGCGGGGACAGCACAGATACGCAGTATTTT. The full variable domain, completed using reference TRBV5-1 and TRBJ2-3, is KAGVTQTPRYLIKTRGQQVTLSCSPISGHRSVSWYQQTPGQGLQFLFEYFSETQRNKGNFPGRFSGRQFSNSRSEMNVSTLELGDSALYLCASSYTTSGDSTDTQYFGPGTRLTVL.

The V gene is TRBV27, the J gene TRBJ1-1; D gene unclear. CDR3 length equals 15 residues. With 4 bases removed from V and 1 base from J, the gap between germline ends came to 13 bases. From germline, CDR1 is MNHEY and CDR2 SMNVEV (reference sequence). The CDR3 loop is CASSSLLPSNTEAFF. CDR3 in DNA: TGTGCCAGCAGTTCCTTACTACCGTCGAACACTGAAGCTTTCTTT.

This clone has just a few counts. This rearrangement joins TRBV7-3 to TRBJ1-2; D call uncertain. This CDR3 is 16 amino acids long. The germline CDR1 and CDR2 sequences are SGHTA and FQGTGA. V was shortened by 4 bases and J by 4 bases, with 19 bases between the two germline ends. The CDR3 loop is CASSSWPRGASYGYTF. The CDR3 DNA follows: TGTGCCAGCAGCTCATGGCCCCGTGGAGCGAGCTATGGCTACACCTTC.

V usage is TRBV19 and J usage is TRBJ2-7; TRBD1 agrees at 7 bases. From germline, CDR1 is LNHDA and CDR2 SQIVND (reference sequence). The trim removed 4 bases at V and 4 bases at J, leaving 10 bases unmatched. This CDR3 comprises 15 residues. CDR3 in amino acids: CASSTPRTGIYEQYF. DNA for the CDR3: TGTGCCAGTAGTACCCCCCGGACAGGAATTTACGAGCAGTACTTC.

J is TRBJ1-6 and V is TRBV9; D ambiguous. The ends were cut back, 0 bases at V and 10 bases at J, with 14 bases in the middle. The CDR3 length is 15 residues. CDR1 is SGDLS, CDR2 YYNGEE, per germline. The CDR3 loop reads CASSVDGVIRSPLHF. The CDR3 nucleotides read TGTGCCAGCAGCGTAGACGGAGTTATTAGGTCACCCCTCCACTTT.

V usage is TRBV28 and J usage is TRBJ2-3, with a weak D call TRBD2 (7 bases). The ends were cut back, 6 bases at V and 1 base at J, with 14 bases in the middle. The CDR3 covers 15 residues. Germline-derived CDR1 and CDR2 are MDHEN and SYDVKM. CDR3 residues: CASSLGGAGTDTQYF. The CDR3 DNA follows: TGTGCCAGCAGCCTGGGGGGGGCGGGCACAGATACGCAGTATTTT.

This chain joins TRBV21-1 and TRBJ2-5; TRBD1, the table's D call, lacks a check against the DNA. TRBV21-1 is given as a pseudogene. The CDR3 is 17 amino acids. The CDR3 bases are TGTGCCAGCAGCAAAGGAAAGAAGGGACAGGGCCGTCAGACCCAGTACTTC. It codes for CASSKGKKGQGRQTQYF.

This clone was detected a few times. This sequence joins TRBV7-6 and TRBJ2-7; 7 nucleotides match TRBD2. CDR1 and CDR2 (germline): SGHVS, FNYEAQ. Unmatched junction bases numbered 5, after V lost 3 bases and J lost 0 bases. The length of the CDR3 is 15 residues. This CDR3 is CASSLAGDSSYEQYF. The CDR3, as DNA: TGTGCCAGCAGCTTGGCGGGAGATAGCTCCTACGAGCAGTACTTC.

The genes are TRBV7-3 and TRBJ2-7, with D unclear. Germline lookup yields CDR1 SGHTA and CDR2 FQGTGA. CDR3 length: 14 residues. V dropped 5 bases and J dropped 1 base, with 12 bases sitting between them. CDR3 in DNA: TGTGCCAGCAGCATGCTCCGCTCATCCTACGAGCAGTACTTC. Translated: CASSMLRSSYEQYF.

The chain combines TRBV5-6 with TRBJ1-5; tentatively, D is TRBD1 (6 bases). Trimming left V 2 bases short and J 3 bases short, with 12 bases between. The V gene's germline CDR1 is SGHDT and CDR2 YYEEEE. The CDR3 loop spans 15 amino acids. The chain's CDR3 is CASSFGGGFNQPQHF. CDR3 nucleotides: TGTGCCAGCAGCTTTGGGGGGGGCTTCAATCAGCCCCAGCATTTT.

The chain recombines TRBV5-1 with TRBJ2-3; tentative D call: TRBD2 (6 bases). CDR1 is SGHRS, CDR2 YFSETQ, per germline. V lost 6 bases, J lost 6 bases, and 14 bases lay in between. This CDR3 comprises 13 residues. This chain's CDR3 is CASTPGRGDTQYF. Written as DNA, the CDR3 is TGCGCCAGCACGCCGGGTCGGGGGGATACGCAGTATTTT.

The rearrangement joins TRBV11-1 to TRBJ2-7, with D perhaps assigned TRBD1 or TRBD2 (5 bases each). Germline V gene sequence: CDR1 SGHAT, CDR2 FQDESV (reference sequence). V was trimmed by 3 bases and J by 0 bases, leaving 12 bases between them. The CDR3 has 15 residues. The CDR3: CASSFQGTSSYEQYF. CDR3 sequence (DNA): TGTGCCAGCAGCTTCCAGGGTACTAGCTCCTACGAGCAGTACTTC. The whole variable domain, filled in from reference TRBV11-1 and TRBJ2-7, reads EAEVAQSPRYKITEKSQAVAFWCDPISGHATLYWYRQILGQGPELLVQFQDESVVDDSQLPKDRFSAERLKGVDSTLKIQPAELGDSAMYLCASSFQGTSSYEQYFGPGTRLTVT.

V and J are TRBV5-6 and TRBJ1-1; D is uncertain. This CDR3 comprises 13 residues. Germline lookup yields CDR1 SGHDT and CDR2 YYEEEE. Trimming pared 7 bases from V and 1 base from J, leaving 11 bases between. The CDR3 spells CASHGMRNTEAFF. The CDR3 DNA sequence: TGTGCCAGCCACGGGATGAGGAACACTGAAGCTTTCTTT.